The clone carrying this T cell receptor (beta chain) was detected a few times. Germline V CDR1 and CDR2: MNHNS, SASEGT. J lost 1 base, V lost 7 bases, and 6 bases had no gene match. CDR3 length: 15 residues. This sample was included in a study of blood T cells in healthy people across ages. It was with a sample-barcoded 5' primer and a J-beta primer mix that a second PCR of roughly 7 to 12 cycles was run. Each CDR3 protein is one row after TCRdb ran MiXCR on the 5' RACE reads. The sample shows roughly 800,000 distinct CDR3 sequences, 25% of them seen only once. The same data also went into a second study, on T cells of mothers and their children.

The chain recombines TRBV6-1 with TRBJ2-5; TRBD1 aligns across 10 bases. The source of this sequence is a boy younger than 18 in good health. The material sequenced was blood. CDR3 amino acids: CASTEGQGIQETQYF. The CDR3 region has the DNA TGTGCCAGCACCGAGGGACAGGGGATCCAAGAGACCCAGTACTTC.